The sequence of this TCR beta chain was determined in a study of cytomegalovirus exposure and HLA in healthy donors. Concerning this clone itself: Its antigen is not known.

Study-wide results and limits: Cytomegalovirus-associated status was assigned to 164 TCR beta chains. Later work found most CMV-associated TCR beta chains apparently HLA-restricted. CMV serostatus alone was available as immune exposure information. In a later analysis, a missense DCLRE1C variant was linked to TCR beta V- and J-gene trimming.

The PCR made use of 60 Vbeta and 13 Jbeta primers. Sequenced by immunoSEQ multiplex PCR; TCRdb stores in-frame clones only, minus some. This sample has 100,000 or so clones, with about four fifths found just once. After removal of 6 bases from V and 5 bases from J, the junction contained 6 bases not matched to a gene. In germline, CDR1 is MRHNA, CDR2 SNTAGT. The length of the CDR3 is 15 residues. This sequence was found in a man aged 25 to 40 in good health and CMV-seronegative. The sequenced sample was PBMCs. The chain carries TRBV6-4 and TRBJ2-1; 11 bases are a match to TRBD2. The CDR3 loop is CASRGASGGNNEQFF. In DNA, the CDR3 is TGTGCCAGCAGGGGGGCTAGCGGGGGGAACAATGAGCAGTTCTTC.